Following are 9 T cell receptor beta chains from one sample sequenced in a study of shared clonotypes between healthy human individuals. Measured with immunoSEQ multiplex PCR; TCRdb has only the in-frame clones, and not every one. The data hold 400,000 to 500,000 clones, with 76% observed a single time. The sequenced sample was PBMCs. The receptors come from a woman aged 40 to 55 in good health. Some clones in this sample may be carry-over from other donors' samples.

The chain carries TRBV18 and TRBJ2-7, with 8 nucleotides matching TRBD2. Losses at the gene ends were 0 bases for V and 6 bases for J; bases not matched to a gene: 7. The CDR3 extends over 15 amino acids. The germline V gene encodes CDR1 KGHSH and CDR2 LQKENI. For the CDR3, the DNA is TGTGCCAGCTCACCACCGGCTAGCGGGTCTTTCGAGCAGTACTTC. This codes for CASSPPASGSFEQYF.

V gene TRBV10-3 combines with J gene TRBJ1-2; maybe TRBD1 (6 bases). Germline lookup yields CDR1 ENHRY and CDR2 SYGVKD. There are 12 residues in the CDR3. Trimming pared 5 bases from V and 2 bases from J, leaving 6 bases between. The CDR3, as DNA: TGTGCCATCAGTACAGGGAACTATGGCTACACCTTC. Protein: CAISTGNYGYTF.

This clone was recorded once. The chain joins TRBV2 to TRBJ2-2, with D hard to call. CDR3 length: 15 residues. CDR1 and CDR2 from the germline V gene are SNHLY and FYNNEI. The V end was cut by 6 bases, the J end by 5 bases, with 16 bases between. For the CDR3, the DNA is TGTGCCAGCAGCCCCACCGGCAGGCCGACCGGGGAGCTGTTTTTT. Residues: CASSPTGRPTGELFF.

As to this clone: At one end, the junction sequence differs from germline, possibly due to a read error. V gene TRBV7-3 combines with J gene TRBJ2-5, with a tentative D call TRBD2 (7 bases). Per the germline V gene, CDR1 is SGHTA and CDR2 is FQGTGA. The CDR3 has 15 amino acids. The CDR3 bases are TGTGCCAGCAACTTATTAGGGGGGGCTGGAGAGACCCAGTACTTC. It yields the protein CASNLLGGAGETQYF.

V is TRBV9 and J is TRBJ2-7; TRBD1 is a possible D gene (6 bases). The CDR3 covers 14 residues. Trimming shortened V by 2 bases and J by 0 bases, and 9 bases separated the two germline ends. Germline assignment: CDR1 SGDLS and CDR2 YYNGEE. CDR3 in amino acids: CASSVQGSSYEQYF. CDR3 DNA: TGTGCCAGCAGCGTGCAGGGGAGCTCCTACGAGCAGTACTTC.

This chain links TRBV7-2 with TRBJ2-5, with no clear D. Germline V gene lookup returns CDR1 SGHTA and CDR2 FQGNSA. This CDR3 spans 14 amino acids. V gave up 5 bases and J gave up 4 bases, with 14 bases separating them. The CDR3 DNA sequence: TGTGCCAGCAGCCCAGCAGTATGGGGAGAGACCCAGTACTTC. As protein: CASSPAVWGETQYF. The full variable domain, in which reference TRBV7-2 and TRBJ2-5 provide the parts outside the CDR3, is GAGVSQSPSNKVTEKGKDVELRCDPISGHTALYWYRQSLGQGLEFLIYFQGNSAPDKSGLPSDRFSAERTGGSVSTLTIQRTQQEDSAVYLCASSPAVWGETQYFGPGTRLLVL.

For the CDR3, the DNA is TGTGCCAGCAGCTTAGGCGGGACGGAAAGTTACGAGCAGTACTTC. It codes for CASSLGGTESYEQYF. The V and J genes are TRBV7-2 and TRBJ2-7; a possible D gene is TRBD2 (6 bases). The V end was cut by 1 base, the J end by 4 bases, with 14 bases between. Germline V lookup: CDR1 SGHTA, CDR2 FQGNSA. The CDR3 totals 15 residues.

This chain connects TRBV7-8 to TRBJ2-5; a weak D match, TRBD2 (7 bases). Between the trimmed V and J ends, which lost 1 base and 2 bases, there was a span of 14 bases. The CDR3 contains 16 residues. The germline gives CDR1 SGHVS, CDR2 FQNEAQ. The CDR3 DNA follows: TGTGCCAGCAGCTTAGATCGGGGGGCACCGCAAGAGACCCAGTACTTC. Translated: CASSLDRGAPQETQYF.

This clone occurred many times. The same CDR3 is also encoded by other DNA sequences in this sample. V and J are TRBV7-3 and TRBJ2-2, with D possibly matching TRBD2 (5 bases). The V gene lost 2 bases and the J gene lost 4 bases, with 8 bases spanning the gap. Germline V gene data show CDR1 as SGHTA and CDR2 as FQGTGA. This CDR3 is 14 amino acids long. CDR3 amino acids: CASSLYGLTGELFF. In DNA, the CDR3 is TGTGCCAGCAGCTTATATGGACTCACCGGGGAGCTGTTTTTT.